This record covers a single T cell receptor (beta chain). Per the original data handling: Nucleated cell number was recorded as an estimate derived from reference gene primer amplification. Produced via immunoSEQ multiplex PCR; TCRdb's table is partial and in-frame only. V and J calls and clone size are as listed in that table; D and trimming were resolved from the DNA. The sample contains about 63,000 clones, around 90% of which appear only once. The data originate from a study of blood T cell repertoires in COVID-19. Study context: The samples span acute and convalescent COVID-19 from the United States, Italy and Spain.

V lost 4 bases, J lost 3 bases, and 4 bases stayed unmatched. This CDR3 is built from 14 residues. The germline V gene has CDR1 SGHRS and CDR2 YFSETQ. The sequence came from a woman at least 80 years old with acute or convalescent COVID-19. The chain has TRBV5-1 and TRBJ1-5; TRBD1 agrees at 7 bases. Sequencing input: peripheral blood. The CDR3 loop reads CASSLGGPNQPQHF. The DNA of the CDR3 is TGCGCCAGCAGCCTAGGGGGCCCCAATCAGCCCCAGCATTTT.